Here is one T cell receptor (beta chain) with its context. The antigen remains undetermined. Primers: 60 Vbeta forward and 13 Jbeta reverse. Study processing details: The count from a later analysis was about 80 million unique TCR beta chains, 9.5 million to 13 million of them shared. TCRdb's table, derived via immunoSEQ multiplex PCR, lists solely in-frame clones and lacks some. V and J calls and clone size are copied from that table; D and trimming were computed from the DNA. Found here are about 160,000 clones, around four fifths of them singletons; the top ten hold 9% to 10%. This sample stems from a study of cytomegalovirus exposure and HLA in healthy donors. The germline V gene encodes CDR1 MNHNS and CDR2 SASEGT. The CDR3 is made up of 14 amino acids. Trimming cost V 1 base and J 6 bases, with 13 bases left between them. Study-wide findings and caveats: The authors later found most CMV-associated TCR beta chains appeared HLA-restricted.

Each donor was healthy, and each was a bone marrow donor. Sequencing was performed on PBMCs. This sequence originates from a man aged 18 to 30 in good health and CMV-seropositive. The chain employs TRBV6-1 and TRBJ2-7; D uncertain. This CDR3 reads CASSEEKRRSEQYF. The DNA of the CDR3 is TGTGCCAGCAGTGAAGAAAAACGTCGTAGCGAGCAGTACTTC.